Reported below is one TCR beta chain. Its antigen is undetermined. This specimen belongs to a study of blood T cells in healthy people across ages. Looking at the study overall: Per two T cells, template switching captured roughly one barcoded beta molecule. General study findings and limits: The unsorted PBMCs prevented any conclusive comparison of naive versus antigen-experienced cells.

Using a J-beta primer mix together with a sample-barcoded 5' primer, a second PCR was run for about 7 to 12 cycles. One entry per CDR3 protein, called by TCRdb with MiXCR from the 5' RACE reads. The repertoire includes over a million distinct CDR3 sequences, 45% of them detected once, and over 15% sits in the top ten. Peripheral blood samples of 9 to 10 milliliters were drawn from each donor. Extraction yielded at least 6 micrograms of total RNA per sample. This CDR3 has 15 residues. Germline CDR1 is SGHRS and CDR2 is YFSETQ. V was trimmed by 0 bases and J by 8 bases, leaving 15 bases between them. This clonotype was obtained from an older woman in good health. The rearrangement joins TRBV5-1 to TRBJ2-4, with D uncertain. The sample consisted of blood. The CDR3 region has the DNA TGCGCCAGCAGCTTGGTTTCAGGCGGTTTGGACATTCAGTACTTC. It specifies CASSLVSGGLDIQYF. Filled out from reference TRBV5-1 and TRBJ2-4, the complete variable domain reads KAGVTQTPRYLIKTRGQQVTLSCSPISGHRSVSWYQQTPGQGLQFLFEYFSETQRNKGNFPGRFSGRQFSNSRSEMNVSTLELGDSALYLCASSLVSGGLDIQYFGAGTRLSVL.